This passage covers 25 T cell receptor beta chains from one sample sequenced in a study of shared clonotypes between healthy human individuals (dated by TCRdb to between 2020 and 2021). Library method: the immunoSEQ multiplex PCR assay. TCRdb re-hosts the immuneACCESS table, in-frame sequences only. Its copies lack some clones; in the studies checked, an unresolved V gene accounts for under half of them, and the cause for the rest is not known. Here the sample has hundreds of thousands of clones; around two thirds occur a single time. Roughly 1.7% of the sample goes to the ten largest clones. What was sequenced was memory CD4+ T cells sorted from blood. The cell subset or site label, read with the paper, signifies: CD45RA-negative fraction. These receptors were collected from a woman aged 30 to 39 in good health.

This clone was counted a single time. The sample carries other DNA sequences with the same CDR3. This chain uses TRBV5-4 with TRBJ2-3; the D call may be TRBD1 or TRBD2 (5 bases each). V lost 4 bases to trimming and J lost 1 base, with 7 bases between them. The CDR3 loop spans 13 amino acids. Germline values: CDR1 SGHNT, CDR2 YYREEE (reference sequence). Here the CDR3 reads CASSPGRTDTQYF. The CDR3, as DNA: TGTGCCAGCAGCCCGGGACGCACAGATACGCAGTATTTT.

This sequence joins TRBV5-1 and TRBJ2-3; D remains unclear. The CDR3 length is 12 residues. The germline V gene encodes CDR1 SGHRS and CDR2 YFSETQ. Trimming shortened V by 4 bases and J by 7 bases, and 10 bases separated the two germline ends. The CDR3 DNA reads as TGCGCCAGCAGCCCCTCCGAACATACGCAGTATTTT. It codes for CASSPSEHTQYF.

The chain uses TRBV5-1 and TRBJ2-3; 7 nucleotides match TRBD2. The germline CDR1 and CDR2 sequences are SGHRS and YFSETQ. This CDR3 has 19 amino acids. V lost 0 bases to trimming and J lost 6 bases; unmatched junction nucleotides: 19. CDR3 in amino acids: CASSLGFRGAGLLQDTQYF. The CDR3 DNA reads as TGCGCCAGCAGCTTGGGTTTTCGTGGAGCGGGACTATTGCAGGATACGCAGTATTTT.

This clone occurred many times. Other DNA variants within this sample encode the same CDR3. This sequence joins TRBV25-1 and TRBJ1-1, with D maybe TRBD1 (5 bases). Germline CDR1 is MGHDK and CDR2 is SYGVNS. CDR3 size: 14 residues. Trimming removed 4 bases at V and 4 bases at J, with 13 bases between. DNA of the CDR3: TGTGCCAGCAGTGCGCCCTCAAGGGGCACTGAAGCTTTCTTT. It codes for CASSAPSRGTEAFF.

DNA of the CDR3: TGCGCCAGCAGCTTCGCTTCCTACAATGAGCAGTTCTTC. Translated, it gives CASSFASYNEQFF. The chain has TRBV5-1 and TRBJ2-1, with D uncertain. The CDR3 length is 13 residues. V lost 2 bases and J 1 base, leaving 4 bases between the germline ends. CDR1 and CDR2 from the germline V gene are SGHRS and YFSETQ.

V is TRBV7-7 and J is TRBJ2-2; D tentatively fits TRBD1 or TRBD2 (5 bases each). CDR1 is SSHAT and CDR2 is FNYEAQ in the germline V gene (reference sequence). Trimming stripped 5 bases from V and 8 bases from J, with 12 bases between. The CDR3 has 13 residues. The DNA for the CDR3 is TGTGCCAGCAGCATGAGGGGCGCGGGGGAGCTGTTTTTT. It yields the protein CASSMRGAGELFF.

CDR3 sequence (DNA): TGTGCCAGCAGTTGGCAGGGTAGTGGAAACACCATATATTTT. It translates to CASSWQGSGNTIYF. J is TRBJ1-3 and V is TRBV2, with a possible D match to TRBD1 (5 bases). There are 14 residues in the CDR3. The ends were cut back, 5 bases at V and 3 bases at J, with 11 bases in the middle. Germline CDR1 reads SNHLY; CDR2 reads FYNNEI.

The gene calls are TRBV2 and TRBJ2-3; TRBD2 matches 8 bases. Germline-derived CDR1 and CDR2 are SNHLY and FYNNEI. There are 17 residues in the CDR3. V trimming: 1 base; J trimming: 2 bases; junction bases outside the gene matches: 8. CDR3 nucleotide sequence: TGTGCCAGCAGTGAAGACGGGGGGGTTTTAACCACAGATACGCAGTATTTT. It translates to CASSEDGGVLTTDTQYF.

This clone was recorded only once. The rearrangement uses TRBV6-5 and TRBJ2-2; no firm D call. The CDR3 spans 13 residues. V was cut by 2 bases and J by 3 bases, with 4 bases left in between. The germline CDR1 and CDR2 sequences are MNHEY and SVGAGI. Here the CDR3 DNA reads TGTGCCAGCAGTTACCGGTACACCGGGGAGCTGTTTTTT. Translated, it gives CASSYRYTGELFF.

The chain employs TRBV12-5 and TRBJ2-7; no firm D call. The length of the CDR3 is 14 residues. Trimming left V 1 base short and J 3 bases short, with 10 bases between. Germline V gene data show CDR1 as LGHNT and CDR2 as FRNRAP. The CDR3 is CASGLGIVGYEQYF. The CDR3 DNA is TGTGCTAGTGGTTTGGGTATTGTAGGCTACGAGCAGTACTTC.

This clone was counted between two and nine times. The rearrangement uses TRBV4-1 and TRBJ2-1; 8 bases are shared with TRBD2. This CDR3 is 18 amino acids long. Looked up from germline, CDR1 is MGHRA and CDR2 is YSYEKL. Unmatched junction bases numbered 7, after V lost 0 bases and J lost 0 bases. DNA of the CDR3: TGCGCCAGCAGCCAAGATCCGGCTGGACTAGCCTCCTACAATGAGCAGTTCTTC. Protein product: CASSQDPAGLASYNEQFF.

This clone has just a few counts. The DNA for the CDR3 is TGTGCCAGCACCGCTTCAACCGCATCAGATACGCAGTATTTT. Translation gives CASTASTASDTQYF. The gene calls are TRBV2 and TRBJ2-3; the D is unclear. The CDR3 is made up of 14 amino acids. The V end lost 7 bases, the J end lost 4 bases, and 15 bases lay between the germline ends. Germline CDR1 reads SNHLY; CDR2 reads FYNNEI.

This chain links TRBV7-6 with TRBJ1-5, with 8 positions matching TRBD1. Germline CDR1 reads SGHVS; CDR2 reads FNYEAQ. This CDR3 contains 19 residues. J lost 5 bases, V lost 3 bases, and 18 bases had no gene match. In nucleotides, the CDR3 is TGTGCCAGCAGCTTGGGCCCGTTTGCGCCTGGACAGGGACATCAGCCCCAGCATTTT. Amino acid sequence: CASSLGPFAPGQGHQPQHF. Full variable domain (remainder filled in from reference TRBV7-6 and TRBJ1-5): GAGVSQSPRYKVTKRGQDVALRCDPISGHVSLYWYRQALGQGPEFLTYFNYEAQQDKSGLPNDRFSAERPEGSISTLTIQRTEQRDSAMYRCASSLGPFAPGQGHQPQHFGDGTRLSIL.

The rearrangement links TRBV7-9 to TRBJ1-2; D gene unclear. The CDR3 runs 13 residues. Germline V gene sequence: CDR1 SEHNR, CDR2 FQNEAQ (reference sequence). The ends were cut back, 1 base at V and 1 base at J, with 4 bases in the middle. CDR3 bases: TGTGCCAGCAGCTTAGATCATAACTATGGCTACACCTTC. Translating it yields CASSLDHNYGYTF.

This chain links TRBV6-1 with TRBJ1-1; perhaps TRBD1 as D (5 bases). Germline-derived CDR1 and CDR2 are MNHNS and SASEGT. Trimming removed 5 bases at V and 5 bases at J, with 15 bases between. CDR3 size: 14 residues. Written as DNA, the CDR3 is TGTGCCAGCAGTACTCGGCCCGGGGGGACTGAAGCTTTCTTT. Translating gives CASSTRPGGTEAFF.

Concerning this clone itself: Different DNA sequences within this sample yield the same CDR3. The chain joins TRBV5-1 to TRBJ2-1; 8 nucleotides agree with TRBD1. J was trimmed by 3 bases and V by 1 base; bases with no gene match: 3. The CDR3 length is 15 residues. Per the germline V gene, CDR1 is SGHRS and CDR2 is YFSETQ. The CDR3: CASSLFGQGYNEQFF. DNA of the CDR3: TGCGCCAGCAGCTTGTTTGGACAGGGCTACAATGAGCAGTTCTTC.

This clone was observed a handful of times. This chain joins TRBV25-1 and TRBJ2-3; 7 nucleotides line up with TRBD2. V lost 6 bases and J lost 6; bases outside the gene matches: 6. In germline, CDR1 is MGHDK, CDR2 SYGVNS. This CDR3 is built from 13 residues. CDR3 nucleotide sequence: TGTGCCAGCAGGGGGAGGGCCAAGGATACGCAGTATTTT. It codes for CASRGRAKDTQYF.

This chain joins TRBV4-1 and TRBJ1-1; TRBD1 is a possible D gene (6 bases). The CDR3 is 17 amino acids. Germline V gives CDR1 MGHRA, CDR2 YSYEKL. V was clipped by 0 bases and J by 2 bases, with 16 bases between them. CDR3 residues: CASSQEKRGMSNTEAFF. CDR3 DNA: TGCGCCAGCAGCCAAGAAAAGAGGGGGATGAGTAACACTGAAGCTTTCTTT.

The chain employs TRBV13 and TRBJ1-2; D might be TRBD1 (5 bases). Trimming pared 5 bases from V and 6 bases from J, leaving 13 bases between. The CDR3 extends over 13 amino acids. Germline V gene sequence: CDR1 PRHDT, CDR2 FYEKMQ (reference sequence). The CDR3: CASSPRGAHGYTF. The CDR3 DNA sequence: TGTGCCAGCAGCCCCCGGGGCGCCCATGGCTACACCTTC.

This chain uses TRBV4-1 with TRBJ2-7; D perhaps matches TRBD1 (11 bases). Germline assignment: CDR1 MGHRA and CDR2 YSYEKL. The CDR3 contains 19 residues. V lost 3 bases and J lost 7, with 31 bases in between. The CDR3 is CASSQAGQGARLAGEEQYF. The CDR3 nucleotides are TGCGCCAGCAGCCAGGCTGGACAGGGGGCAAGGCTAGCGGGAGAAGAGCAGTACTTC.

For the CDR3, the DNA is TGTGCCAGCAGCCCCTCTTTGGACGGAGGCAATGAGCAGTTCTTC. Protein: CASSPSLDGGNEQFF. The rearrangement uses TRBV7-9 and TRBJ2-1, with a possible D match to TRBD2 (5 bases). In germline, CDR1 is SEHNR, CDR2 FQNEAQ (reference sequence). Trimming removed 5 bases from V and 6 bases from J, with 17 bases in between. The CDR3 loop spans 15 amino acids. The full variable domain, completed using reference TRBV7-9 and TRBJ2-1, is DTGVSQNPRHKITKRGQNVTFRCDPISEHNRLYWYRQTLGQGPEFLTYFQNEAQLEKSRLLSDRFSAERPKGSFSTLEIQRTEQGDSAMYLCASSPSLDGGNEQFFGPGTRLTVL.

The chain combines TRBV5-1 with TRBJ1-4; perhaps TRBD1 as D (6 bases). Trimming cost V 5 bases and J 4 bases, with 12 bases left between them. Per the germline V gene, CDR1 is SGHRS and CDR2 is YFSETQ. CDR3 length equals 14 residues. The CDR3 bases are TGCGCCAGCAGAATGGGGGCGGATAATGAAAAACTGTTTTTT. It codes for CASRMGADNEKLFF.

V usage is TRBV10-3 and J usage is TRBJ1-4, with D tentatively TRBD1 (5 bases). The CDR3 loop spans 13 amino acids. V was shortened by 11 bases and J by 8 bases, with 18 bases between the two germline ends. Germline V CDR1 and CDR2: ENHRY, SYGVKD. The CDR3, as DNA: TGTGCCGTGGGAGAAAGGTCAGGGGAAAAACTGTTTTTT. Its translation is CAVGERSGEKLFF.

This clone was counted only a few times. The J gene is TRBJ1-5, the V gene TRBV27; weak D call: TRBD1 (6 bases). Germline loops: CDR1 MNHEY, CDR2 SMNVEV (reference sequence). This CDR3 spans 15 amino acids. The V and J ends lost 4 bases and 1 base respectively, with 11 bases between them. The DNA for the CDR3 is TGTGCCAGCAGTTATACAGGGAGAAGCAATCAGCCCCAGCATTTT. It translates to CASSYTGRSNQPQHF.

This clone was counted at least ten times. J is TRBJ2-3 and V is TRBV11-2; TRBD2 is a possible D gene (5 bases). The CDR3 runs 13 residues. The germline V gene encodes CDR1 SGHAT and CDR2 FQNNGV. V shed 4 bases and J shed 2 bases, with 7 bases lying between them. This CDR3 is CASSSGNTDTQYF. CDR3 nucleotide sequence: TGTGCCAGCAGCTCGGGAAACACAGATACGCAGTATTTT.